The present TCR beta chain was sequenced within a study of OX40 agonist ivuxolimab in advanced cancers. About the study as a whole: The costimulatory receptor OX40 (CD134) was targeted by ivuxolimab, a fully human IgG2 agonistic monoclonal antibody. Intravenous ivuxolimab was administered to patients every 2 weeks at six dose levels: 0.01, 0.1, 0.3, 1.5, 3 and 10 mg/kg. Of the 50 to 55 dose-escalation patients, hepatocellular carcinoma was present in approximately 20, melanoma in approximately 15, renal cell carcinoma in 9 and head and neck cancer in 9. In the dose-escalation cohort, more than 75% of patients were male, and the mean age was around 60 years, with a range of about 23 to 85. Prior anti-PD-1, anti-PD-L1 or anti-CTLA-4 therapy was permitted, and about 40% of dose-escalation patients had received checkpoint inhibitors. Partial responses occurred in three dose-escalation patients, of whom one had hepatocellular carcinoma and two had cutaneous melanoma. The point of sequencing TCRbeta in the periphery was to test whether ivuxolimab changed TCR sequence diversity and drove clonal T-cell expansion. The monotherapy dose-escalation portion (N of about 52 patients) of the phase I ivuxolimab trial is reported in the paper.

The trial excluded patients who had a history of autoimmune disease or who were on systemic immunosuppression. Peripheral blood for TCR sequencing was collected from all dose cohorts at baseline, on cycle 4 day 1, and on cycle 7 day 1. Samples were obtained from an open-label, multicenter, first-in-human phase I dose-escalation trial of ivuxolimab. The trial enrolled adults with locally advanced or metastatic head and neck squamous cell, hepatocellular, melanoma or renal cell carcinoma. Before TCR sequencing, CD4+ T cells and CD8+ T cells were sorted from peripheral blood as separate populations. Genomic DNA was extracted from sorted cells for sequencing of the TCRbeta CDR3 region. The immunoSEQ Assay was used to sequence the TCRbeta CDR3 regions. TCRdb took over this immuneACCESS table, retaining in-frame rearrangements with V and J assigned. Such tables are incomplete; in checked studies, under half of the missing clones stem from an unresolved V gene, and the remainder is unexplained. The sample profile shows over 80,000 clones; 86% of them were found once. Around 6% of the sample lies in the top ten.

Study-wide findings and limitations: At doses of 0.1 to 3.0 mg/kg, clonal expansion of both CD4+ and CD8+ T cells in blood was seen between baseline and week 6. In the 0.1-3.0 mg/kg groups, partial responders were among the patients with the lowest normalized peripheral clonal expansion, particularly in CD8+ T cells. On average, CD8+ T cells showed more expanded clones than CD4+ T cells after ivuxolimab. The antigen specificity of the peripheral T cells that underwent clonal expansion was not determined. Low levels of normalized T-cell clonal expansion were also shown by some nonresponding patients.

V loses 3 bases of germline sequence and J loses 6 bases, and the interval between the two ends is 8 bases. The CDR3 numbers 12 residues from cysteine through phenylalanine. Of all the DNA, just the CDR3 is kept, 36 bases in frame from base 1. As encoded in the germline V gene, CDR1 is MNHNS while CDR2 is SASEGT. As for this clone: What this receptor recognizes is not known. No base-level quality is on record; no much larger clone is a single base apart.

Recombination linked TRBV6-1 to TRBJ1-2; a confident D gene designation cannot be given. This receptor was identified in an adult with an advanced solid tumor such as melanoma, head and neck, liver or kidney cancer. The starting material was CD4+ or CD8+ T cells sorted from blood, obtained in a trial of the OX40 agonist ivuxolimab. The nucleotide sequence reads as follows: TGTGCCAGCAGTGATAGCCCCCATGGCTACACCTTC. The encoded protein is CASSDSPHGYTF.